One and the same sample provided the 32 T cell receptor beta chains below, sequenced in a study of T cells in tuberculosis. Data came from immunoSEQ multiplex PCR; TCRdb stores just in-frame clones and leaves some out. The sample consists of roughly 41,000 clones, approximately 94% of them appearing once. The source material was PBMCs. These TCRs come from a donor aged 10 to 29 with latent tuberculosis or without tuberculosis infection. Some clones in this sample may be carry-over from other donors' samples.

In its sample, this clone was seen a few times. The CDR3 nucleotides are TGTGCCAGCAGCTCAGACAGGGTCCCTAATGAAAAACTGTTTTTT. This encodes CASSSDRVPNEKLFF. The genes are TRBV7-6 and TRBJ1-4; 7 bases are shared with TRBD1. The CDR3 sequence is 15 residues long. Per the germline V gene, CDR1 is SGHVS and CDR2 is FNYEAQ. The V gene end was trimmed by 4 bases and the J gene end by 3 bases; junction bases not matched to a gene: 5.

The chain employs TRBV7-9 and TRBJ1-1; possibly TRBD1 for D (6 bases). CDR1 is SEHNR, CDR2 FQNEAQ, per germline (reference sequence). The CDR3 has 17 residues. The V gene lost 1 base and the J gene lost 4 bases, with 19 bases spanning the gap. The CDR3 region is CASSLGRTDPRGTEAFF. CDR3 nucleotides: TGTGCCAGCAGCTTAGGAAGGACAGATCCCCGTGGCACTGAAGCTTTCTTT.

The chain combines TRBV19 with TRBJ2-1; 7 nucleotides line up with TRBD2. The length of the CDR3 is 15 residues. The ends lost 6 bases at V and 4 bases at J; junction bases unmatched: 9. Germline V CDR1 and CDR2: LNHDA, SQIVND (reference sequence). DNA of the CDR3: TGTGCCAGTAGCCTCTCTAGCGGCGGTTACAATGAGCAGTTCTTC. Translating it yields CASSLSSGGYNEQFF.

The chain employs TRBV5-8 and TRBJ2-3; 7 nucleotides match TRBD2. Germline trimming cut 4 bases from V and 4 bases from J; bases unmatched to any gene: 9. Germline loops: CDR1 SGHTS, CDR2 YDEGEE. CDR3 size: 15 residues. CDR3 region: CASSPSAGRADTQYF. CDR3 nucleotide sequence: TGTGCCAGCAGCCCCTCCGCAGGGAGGGCAGATACGCAGTATTTT.

This rearrangement joins TRBV9 to TRBJ2-3; maybe TRBD2 (6 bases). Germline CDR1 SGDLS, CDR2 YYNGEE. Trimming took 0 bases from V and 2 from J, leaving 13 bases between them. The CDR3 has 16 amino acids. The CDR3 protein is CASSVAHGGTTDTQYF. Here the CDR3 DNA reads TGTGCCAGCAGCGTAGCCCACGGGGGAACCACAGATACGCAGTATTTT.

This clone has only a few counts. This chain joins TRBV10-1 and TRBJ2-7; tentatively, D is TRBD2 (5 bases). CDR1 is WNHNN, CDR2 SYGVQD, per germline (reference sequence). The V end lost 6 bases, the J end lost 6 bases, and 15 bases lay between the germline ends. The CDR3 spans 13 residues. This chain's CDR3 is CASSLTRTREQYV. In nucleotides, the CDR3 is TGCGCCAGCAGCTTGACTCGGACTCGCGAGCAGTACGTC.

The rearrangement uses TRBV6-5 and TRBJ2-4; 8 bases are a match to TRBD1. V gave up 0 bases and J gave up 6 bases; unmatched junction bases: 4. The germline V gene encodes CDR1 MNHEY and CDR2 SVGAGI. This CDR3 has 15 amino acids. CDR3 region: CASSYSQGAINIQYF. Here the CDR3 DNA reads TGTGCCAGCAGTTACTCGCAGGGGGCGATAAACATTCAGTACTTC.

The chain employs TRBV2 and TRBJ1-5; 7 nucleotides align to TRBD1. V lost 6 bases and J lost 2; bases outside the gene matches: 10. Germline lookup yields CDR1 SNHLY and CDR2 FYNNEI. CDR3 length: 16 amino acids. CDR3 residues: CASRRLTGPGNQPQHF. The CDR3 DNA sequence: TGTGCCAGCAGAAGACTGACAGGGCCGGGCAATCAGCCCCAGCATTTT.

This clone was recorded only once. This sequence joins TRBV25-1 and TRBJ2-7; 8 bases line up with TRBD1. This CDR3 spans 14 amino acids. CDR1 and CDR2 from the germline V gene are MGHDK and SYGVNS. V dropped 11 bases and J dropped 4; count of bases not matched to a gene: 13. The CDR3 DNA reads TGTGCCTCTTCGGATGACACAGGGGGTTACGAGCAGTACTTC. Translated, it gives CASSDDTGGYEQYF.

The chain couples TRBV5-6 to TRBJ2-7; D perhaps matches TRBD1 (5 bases). The V gene lost 0 bases and the J gene lost 1 base, with 14 bases spanning the gap. Germline-derived CDR1 and CDR2 are SGHDT and YYEEEE. The CDR3 sequence is 16 residues long. CDR3 protein: CASSLGLTGSSYEQYF. The CDR3 nucleotides read TGTGCCAGCAGCTTGGGCCTCACAGGTTCTTCCTACGAGCAGTACTTC.

V gene TRBV11-1 combines with J gene TRBJ2-1; 8 bases align to TRBD2. V trimming: 3 bases; J trimming: 16 bases; junction bases outside the gene matches: 11. The CDR3 totals 13 residues. Germline lookup yields CDR1 SGHAT and CDR2 FQDESV (reference sequence). The CDR3 DNA sequence: TGTGCCAGCAGCTTGGCTTGGGCGGGGGGCCATTTCTTC. Translating gives CASSLAWAGGHFF.

This clone was recorded only once. The chain joins TRBV7-2 to TRBJ1-6; 7 bases are a match to TRBD1. Germline-derived CDR1 and CDR2 are SGHTA and FQGNSA. The CDR3 covers 18 residues. V was pared by 3 bases and J by 2 bases, with 10 bases of the junction left unmatched. CDR3 nucleotide sequence: TGTGCCAGCAGCTTTCGTGAGGGGGCAGGTACCTATAATTCACCCCTCCACTTT. It is translated as CASSFREGAGTYNSPLHF. The full variable domain, its missing parts supplied by reference TRBV7-2 and TRBJ1-6, is GAGVSQSPSNKVTEKGKDVELRCDPISGHTALYWYRQSLGQGLEFLIYFQGNSAPDKSGLPSDRFSAERTGGSVSTLTIQRTQQEDSAVYLCASSFREGAGTYNSPLHFGNGTRLTVT.

The chain joins TRBV14 to TRBJ2-5; a possible D gene is TRBD1 (5 bases). CDR1 is SGHDN and CDR2 is FVKESK in the germline V gene. V dropped 4 bases and J dropped 7 bases, with 10 bases sitting between them. This CDR3 is 12 amino acids long. CDR3 sequence reads: CASSRTLRTQYF. The CDR3 DNA follows: TGTGCCAGCAGCCGGACATTAAGGACCCAGTACTTC.

V is TRBV27 and J is TRBJ2-2; no clear D. This CDR3 spans 14 amino acids. Trimming left V 2 bases short and J 4 bases short, with 8 bases between. CDR1 and CDR2 from the germline V gene are MNHEY and SMNVEV (reference sequence). This CDR3 is CASSLRLSTGELFF. The CDR3 DNA reads as TGTGCCAGCAGTTTACGATTGAGCACCGGGGAGCTGTTTTTT.

V gene TRBV25-1 combines with J gene TRBJ2-2; possible D gene TRBD2, 5 bases. The CDR3 length is 14 residues. Trimming took 3 bases from V and 4 from J, leaving 9 bases between them. CDR1 MGHDK and CDR2 SYGVNS come from the germline V gene. The CDR3 DNA sequence: TGTGCCAGCAGTGACGACTACACCACCGGGGAGCTGTTTTTT. This codes for CASSDDYTTGELFF. The full variable domain, its missing parts supplied by reference TRBV25-1 and TRBJ2-2, is EADIYQTPRYLVIGTGKKITLECSQTMGHDKMYWYQQDPGMELHLIHYSYGVNSTEKGDLSSESTVSRIRTEHFPLTLESARPSHTSQYLCASSDDYTTGELFFGEGSRLTVL.

The table lists this clone with a count of one. The gene calls are TRBV7-8 and TRBJ1-5; D is undetermined. Trimming took off 2 bases at V and 4 bases at J, with 9 bases between the two ends. This CDR3 is 14 amino acids long. Germline values: CDR1 SGHVS, CDR2 FQNEAQ. The CDR3 DNA follows: TGTGCCAGCAGCTTATCCAGAAAAAATCAGCCCCAGCATTTT. This sequence encodes CASSLSRKNQPQHF. Together with reference TRBV7-8 and TRBJ1-5, the CDR3 gives the full variable domain: GAGVSQSPRYKVAKRGQDVALRCDPISGHVSLFWYQQALGQGPEFLTYFQNEAQLDKSGLPSDRFFAERPEGSVSTLKIQRTQQEDSAVYLCASSLSRKNQPQHFGDGTRLSIL.

This clone has only one observation. The chain carries TRBV29-1 and TRBJ2-2; tentatively, D is TRBD2 (5 bases). Trimming took off 1 base at V and 7 bases at J, with 7 bases between the two ends. The CDR3 contains 12 residues. Germline V lookup: CDR1 SQVTM, CDR2 ANQGSEA. CDR3 DNA sequence: TGCAGCGTTGAAGGGAGCGGCGGGGAGCTGTTTTTT. Translated: CSVEGSGGELFF.

J is TRBJ2-2 and V is TRBV5-1; 7 positions match TRBD1. The CDR3 spans 14 residues. CDR1 is SGHRS, CDR2 YFSETQ, per germline. The V gene end was trimmed by 3 bases and the J gene end by 5 bases; junction bases not matched to a gene: 4. CDR3 sequence reads: CASSYAGGTGELFF. In DNA form, the CDR3 reads TGCGCCAGCAGCTACGCAGGGGGAACCGGGGAGCTGTTTTTT. The full variable domain, its missing parts supplied by reference TRBV5-1 and TRBJ2-2, is KAGVTQTPRYLIKTRGQQVTLSCSPISGHRSVSWYQQTPGQGLQFLFEYFSETQRNKGNFPGRFSGRQFSNSRSEMNVSTLELGDSALYLCASSYAGGTGELFFGEGSRLTVL.

This chain links TRBV5-6 with TRBJ2-3, with a possible D match to TRBD1 (5 bases). This CDR3 contains 17 residues. Germline V gene lookup returns CDR1 SGHDT and CDR2 YYEEEE. V was pared by 0 bases and J by 1 base, with 15 bases between. CDR3 coding DNA: TGTGCCAGCAGCTTGGCCAGGACAAACGAAGGCACAGATACGCAGTATTTT. Encoded protein: CASSLARTNEGTDTQYF.

The CDR3 protein is CASRREGVHEQFF. The CDR3 region has the DNA TGTGCCAGCAGGCGGGAGGGAGTACATGAGCAGTTCTTC. This chain joins TRBV6-5 and TRBJ2-1; 9 bases are a match to TRBD2. Germline V gene lookup returns CDR1 MNHEY and CDR2 SVGAGI. The CDR3 loop spans 13 amino acids. J lost 8 bases, V lost 6 bases, and 5 bases had no gene match.

The V call is TRBV19, the J call TRBJ2-2; the match to TRBD1 covers 10 bases. The CDR3 has 15 amino acids. The ends lost 10 bases at V and 4 bases at J; junction bases unmatched: 9. Per the germline V gene, CDR1 is LNHDA and CDR2 is SQIVND (reference sequence). In DNA form, the CDR3 reads TGTGCCACCACTCGGACAGGGGGTGGCACCGGGGAGCTGTTTTTT. Translated: CATTRTGGGTGELFF.

The chain carries TRBV7-9 and TRBJ1-1; D call uncertain. This CDR3 has 13 residues. The ends were cut back, 2 bases at V and 1 base at J, with 5 bases in the middle. Germline V lookup: CDR1 SEHNR, CDR2 FQNEAQ (reference sequence). For the CDR3, the DNA is TGTGCCAGCAGCTTAAGAGGGAACACTGAAGCTTTCTTT. Translating it yields CASSLRGNTEAFF. Complete variable domain (other parts from reference TRBV7-9 and TRBJ1-1): DTGVSQNPRHKITKRGQNVTFRCDPISEHNRLYWYRQTLGQGPEFLTYFQNEAQLEKSRLLSDRFSAERPKGSFSTLEIQRTEQGDSAMYLCASSLRGNTEAFFGQGTRLTVV.

This chain uses TRBV7-3 with TRBJ2-1; 9 nucleotides agree with TRBD2. The germline V gene encodes CDR1 SGHTA and CDR2 FQGTGA. The V and J ends lost 2 bases and 5 bases, in that order; junction bases with no gene match: 4. The CDR3 extends over 15 amino acids. CDR3 coding DNA: TGTGCCAGCAGCTTACGTAGCGGGGGAGACAATGAGCAGTTCTTC. This encodes CASSLRSGGDNEQFF.

The rearrangement joins TRBV29-1 to TRBJ2-7; D may be TRBD1 (5 bases). V was cut by 4 bases and J by 4 bases, with 11 bases left in between. The CDR3 extends over 12 amino acids. Germline V gives CDR1 SQVTM, CDR2 ANQGSEA. The CDR3 reads CSVVTGGYEQYF. The DNA of the CDR3 is TGCAGCGTTGTAACAGGCGGTTACGAGCAGTACTTC.

The chain couples TRBV6-5 to TRBJ1-6; D gene uncertain. Between the trimmed V and J ends, which lost 0 bases and 8 bases, there was a span of 14 bases. The CDR3 sequence is 16 residues long. Germline V lookup: CDR1 MNHEY, CDR2 SVGAGI. CDR3 amino acids: CASSYSAGQRDSPLHF. In nucleotides, the CDR3 is TGTGCCAGCAGTTACTCGGCTGGGCAGAGGGATTCACCCCTCCACTTT.

This rearrangement joins TRBV13 to TRBJ1-2; D possibly corresponds to TRBD1 (6 bases). The CDR3 extends over 15 amino acids. Germline CDR1 PRHDT, CDR2 FYEKMQ (reference sequence). Trimming pared 5 bases from V and 4 bases from J, leaving 17 bases between. Written as DNA, the CDR3 is TGTGCCAGCAGCCCCTATGGACAGCGAATCTATGGCTACACCTTC. Encoded protein: CASSPYGQRIYGYTF.

DNA of the CDR3: TGCGCCAGCAGCTTGGTTCTAGCGGGACTAGTTAATGAGACCCAGTACTTC. This translates into CASSLVLAGLVNETQYF. The chain uses TRBV5-1 and TRBJ2-5, with TRBD2 matching 9 bases. This CDR3 region has 17 residues. The germline CDR1 and CDR2 sequences are SGHRS and YFSETQ. Trimming removed 0 bases from V and 5 bases from J; junction bases left unmatched: 11.

The chain carries TRBV29-1 and TRBJ2-7; TRBD2 is a possible D gene (6 bases). Per the germline V gene, CDR1 is SQVTM and CDR2 is ANQGSEA. V was clipped by 7 bases and J by 3 bases, with 16 bases between them. The CDR3 totals 13 residues. The CDR3 protein is CSGARAAGYEQYF. In DNA form, the CDR3 reads TGCAGCGGTGCCCGGGCAGCGGGCTACGAGCAGTACTTC.

This clone was found once. The chain carries TRBV7-2 and TRBJ2-1, with 9 bases that match TRBD2. This CDR3 is 14 amino acids long. The V and J ends lost 1 base and 8 bases, in that order; junction bases with no gene match: 3. The germline V gene encodes CDR1 SGHTA and CDR2 FQGNSA. The CDR3 is CASSLGGGAYEQFF. In nucleotides, the CDR3 is TGTGCCAGCAGCTTAGGCGGGGGGGCCTATGAGCAGTTCTTC.

The chain links TRBV27 to TRBJ1-5, with D tentatively TRBD1 (5 bases). Trimming took 3 bases from V and 6 from J, leaving 12 bases between them. Germline CDR1 MNHEY, CDR2 SMNVEV (reference sequence). This CDR3 is 14 amino acids long. The CDR3 region is CASSLAGTGQPQHF. CDR3 in DNA: TGTGCCAGCAGTTTGGCGGGGACGGGTCAGCCCCAGCATTTT.

The rearrangement links TRBV7-2 to TRBJ2-7; 9 bases are a match to TRBD1. With V trimmed by 1 base and J by 6 bases, 7 bases remained unmatched. The germline V gene encodes CDR1 SGHTA and CDR2 FQGNSA. The CDR3 extends over 15 amino acids. Written as DNA, the CDR3 is TGTGCCAGCAGCTTAGAGGGGGACAGGGAACCCGAGCAGTACTTC. This sequence encodes CASSLEGDREPEQYF. Full variable domain (outside the CDR3, taken from reference TRBV7-2 and TRBJ2-7): GAGVSQSPSNKVTEKGKDVELRCDPISGHTALYWYRQSLGQGLEFLIYFQGNSAPDKSGLPSDRFSAERTGGSVSTLTIQRTQQEDSAVYLCASSLEGDREPEQYFGPGTRLTVT.

V and J are TRBV6-5 and TRBJ1-1; D remains unclear. Trimming stripped 7 bases from V and 4 bases from J, with 16 bases between. Germline V gene sequence: CDR1 MNHEY, CDR2 SVGAGI. This CDR3 is built from 14 residues. CDR3 bases: TGTGCCAGCACCGAACAGTTTTCCGGCACTGAAGCTTTCTTT. It encodes CASTEQFSGTEAFF.